This is a list of T cell receptor beta chains from one sample in a study of shared clonotypes between healthy human individuals. Sequenced by immunoSEQ multiplex PCR; TCRdb stores in-frame clones only, minus some. The sample records around 550,000 clones, about 95% being singletons. Source material: naive CD8+ T cells sorted from blood. The source of these receptors is a woman under 40 in good health. The CDR3 runs from the conserved cysteine through the conserved F or W. A D gene is named only where the DNA matches it firmly. Size is omitted from some rows. Given values are once, few, many or a class for expanded clones.

D	V	size	J	CDR3	DNA
-	TRBV7-6	-	TRBJ2-1	CASSPLLFDEQFF	TGTGCCAGCAGCCCCCTTTTATTTGATGAGCAGTTCTTC
-	TRBV6-6	-	TRBJ2-7	CASSYGPQIYEQYF	TGTGCCAGCAGTTACGGTCCGCAGATATACGAGCAGTACTTC
-	TRBV28	-	TRBJ2-3	CASSRTGNSYTQYF	TGTGCCAGCAGTAGGACGGGGAACTCGTATACGCAGTATTTT
-	TRBV4-1	-	TRBJ2-5	CASSQVNALEGETQYF	TGCGCCAGCAGCCAAGTTAATGCTCTAGAGGGGGAGACCCAGTACTTC
-	TRBV4-1	-	TRBJ2-7	CASRALQGSNYEQYF	TGCGCCAGCAGAGCTCTTCAGGGGAGTAACTACGAGCAGTACTTC
-	TRBV11-3	-	TRBJ2-7	CASSSPRRVYEQYF	TGTGCCAGCAGCTCCCCCCGCAGGGTGTACGAGCAGTACTTC
-	TRBV7-8	-	TRBJ1-3	CASSPTGRAGGNTIYF	TGTGCCAGCAGCCCGACTGGCAGAGCGGGTGGAAACACCATATATTTT
TRBD1	TRBV12-5	few	TRBJ1-2	CASGSQGTYGYTF	TGTGCTAGTGGTTCACAGGGGACCTATGGCTACACCTTC
-	TRBV19	once	TRBJ2-1	CASSISLVEYNEQFF	TGTGCCAGTAGTATCAGCCTAGTGGAGTACAATGAGCAGTTCTTC
TRBD2	TRBV6-5	-	TRBJ2-7	CASSPTGGYYEQYF	TGTGCCAGCAGCCCGACGGGAGGGTACTACGAGCAGTACTTC
-	TRBV7-8	-	TRBJ2-1	CASTLGGSSYNEQFF	TGTGCCAGCACGCTGGGAGGTAGCTCCTACAATGAGCAGTTCTTC
TRBD1	TRBV5-1	-	TRBJ2-7	CASHTGDSYEQYF	TGCGCCAGCCACACAGGGGACTCCTACGAGCAGTACTTC
TRBD2	TRBV6-5	-	TRBJ2-7	CASSSWVGRAYEQYF	TGTGCCAGCAGCTCTTGGGTTGGGAGGGCCTACGAGCAGTACTTC
TRBD2	TRBV27	once	TRBJ2-7	CASSLVGGRNEQYF	TGTGCCAGCAGTTTAGTGGGAGGGCGCAACGAGCAGTACTTC
TRBD2	TRBV19	-	TRBJ2-3	CASSIPGGSSTDTQYF	TGTGCCAGTAGTATCCCGGGAGGGTCTAGCACAGATACGCAGTATTTT
TRBD1	TRBV27	once	TRBJ2-7	CASSLLRRGLVYEQYF	TGTGCCAGCAGCCTCCTCAGAAGGGGGCTGGTCTACGAGCAGTACTTC
-	TRBV11-2	-	TRBJ2-7	CASSLYPTGGGYEQYF	TGTGCCAGCAGCTTATATCCCACAGGAGGGGGGTACGAGCAGTACTTC
-	TRBV18	-	TRBJ2-7	CATRPGTNNYEQYF	TGTGCCACCAGACCTGGGACAAATAACTACGAGCAGTACTTC
-	TRBV29-1	-	TRBJ1-2	CSVDSGAGNYTF	TGCAGCGTTGATAGTGGGGCAGGGAACTACACCTTC
TRBD1	TRBV11-3	-	TRBJ2-7	CASSLRTGYEQYF	TGTGCCAGCAGCTTAAGGACAGGCTACGAGCAGTACTTC
TRBD1	TRBV6-6	-	TRBJ2-7	CASSDSGQGPYEQYF	TGTGCCAGCAGTGACAGCGGACAGGGGCCCTACGAGCAGTACTTC
-	TRBV5-5	-	TRBJ1-4	CASSLLSSEKLFF	TGTGCCAGCAGCTTGCTATCCTCCGAAAAACTGTTTTTT
-	TRBV11-3	-	TRBJ2-7	CASSLGQSYEQYF	TGTGCCAGCAGCTTGGGGCAGTCCTACGAGCAGTACTTC
TRBD2	TRBV5-1	-	TRBJ2-4	CASSPRGGAGENIAKNIQYF	TGCGCCAGCAGCCCCCGGGGGGGAGCGGGAGAAAATATAGCCAAAAACATTCAGTACTTC
-	TRBV11-1	-	TRBJ1-5	CASSYIAGQGKSQPQHF	TGTGCCAGCAGTTACATCGCAGGGCAGGGTAAGAGTCAGCCCCAGCATTTT
-	TRBV30	few	TRBJ1-1	CAWSTGLHTEAFF	TGTGCCTGGAGTACCGGTTTGCACACTGAAGCTTTCTTT
-	TRBV7-8	once	TRBJ2-1	CASSLVWEQNEQFF	TGTGCCAGCAGCTTAGTCTGGGAACAAAATGAGCAGTTCTTC
TRBD2	TRBV29-1	-	TRBJ2-1	CSGGSSGRGNEQFF	TGCAGCGGCGGAAGTAGCGGGAGGGGCAATGAGCAGTTCTTC
-	TRBV2	-	TRBJ2-7	CASSLPGNSYEQYF	TGTGCCAGCAGTCTACCCGGGAACTCCTACGAGCAGTACTTC
-	TRBV19	-	TRBJ1-4	CASSSLQGPNEKLFF	TGTGCCAGTAGTTCTCTACAGGGTCCTAATGAAAAACTGTTTTTT
-	TRBV27	-	TRBJ2-3	CASSFFSATDTQYF	TGTGCCAGCAGTTTTTTTTCTGCAACAGATACGCAGTATTTT
-	TRBV4-1	-	TRBJ1-2	CASSLGLFAGYTF	TGCGCCAGCAGCTTGGGACTCTTCGCCGGCTACACCTTC
-	TRBV9	-	TRBJ1-3	CASSYQRETNEDTIYF	TGTGCCAGCAGCTACCAGCGGGAGACCAACGAGGACACCATATATTTT
-	TRBV27	-	TRBJ2-7	CASSLSRGAYEQYF	TGTGCCAGCAGTTTATCCCGGGGCGCGTACGAGCAGTACTTC
-	TRBV28	-	TRBJ2-3	CASSLEGTGTDTQYF	TGTGCCAGCAGTTTGGAGGGGACGGGCACAGATACGCAGTATTTT
-	TRBV4-1	-	TRBJ1-1	CASTLNTEAFF	TGTGCCAGCACTCTGAACACTGAAGCTTTCTTT
-	TRBV5-8	-	TRBJ2-7	CATSSGTPYEQYF	TGTGCCACCTCCAGCGGGACACCCTACGAGCAGTACTTC
TRBD1	TRBV7-9	once	TRBJ2-7	CASSSRDRSYEQYF	TGTGCCAGCAGCTCCCGGGACAGGTCCTACGAGCAGTACTTC
TRBD1	TRBV7-3	-	TRBJ2-5	CASSAAGGETQYF	TGTGCCAGCAGCGCCGCAGGGGGAGAGACCCAGTACTTC
-	TRBV7-8	-	TRBJ2-1	CASSLAFGESSYNEQFF	TGTGCCAGCAGCTTAGCGTTTGGCGAGAGCTCCTACAATGAGCAGTTCTTC
-	TRBV27	once	TRBJ2-7	CASSLRWQTSYEQYF	TGTGCCAGCAGCCTTCGTTGGCAGACCTCCTACGAGCAGTACTTC
TRBD2	TRBV2	once	TRBJ2-7	CASSEDVAGHSYEQYF	TGTGCCAGCAGTGAAGATGTAGCGGGACACTCCTACGAGCAGTACTTC
TRBD2	TRBV5-1	-	TRBJ2-7	CASSRASGRAPYEQYF	TGCGCCAGTAGCCGAGCCAGCGGGAGGGCCCCCTACGAGCAGTACTTC